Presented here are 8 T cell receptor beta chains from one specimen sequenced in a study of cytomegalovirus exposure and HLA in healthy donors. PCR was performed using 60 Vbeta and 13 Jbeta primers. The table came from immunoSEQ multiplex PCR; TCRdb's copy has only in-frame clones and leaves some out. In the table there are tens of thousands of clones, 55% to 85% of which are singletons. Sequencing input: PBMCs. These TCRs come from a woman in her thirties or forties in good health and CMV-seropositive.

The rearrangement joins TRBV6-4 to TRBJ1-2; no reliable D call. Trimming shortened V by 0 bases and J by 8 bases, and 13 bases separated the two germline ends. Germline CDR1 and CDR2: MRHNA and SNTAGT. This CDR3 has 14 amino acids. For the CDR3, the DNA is TGTGCCAGCAGTGACTCGGCCCAGGATGGGGGCTACACCTTC. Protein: CASSDSAQDGGYTF.

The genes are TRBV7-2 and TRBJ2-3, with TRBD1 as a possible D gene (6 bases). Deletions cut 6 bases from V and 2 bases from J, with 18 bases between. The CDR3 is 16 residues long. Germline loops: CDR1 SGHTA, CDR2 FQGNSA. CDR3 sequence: CASSFLSGQTTDTQYF. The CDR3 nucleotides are TGTGCCAGCAGTTTTCTATCTGGACAGACCACAGATACGCAGTATTTT. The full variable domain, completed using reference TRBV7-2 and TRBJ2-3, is GAGVSQSPSNKVTEKGKDVELRCDPISGHTALYWYRQSLGQGLEFLIYFQGNSAPDKSGLPSDRFSAERTGGSVSTLTIQRTQQEDSAVYLCASSFLSGQTTDTQYFGPGTRLTVL.

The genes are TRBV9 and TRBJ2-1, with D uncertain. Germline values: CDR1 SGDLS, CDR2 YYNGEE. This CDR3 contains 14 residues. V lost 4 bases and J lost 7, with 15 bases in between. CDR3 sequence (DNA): TGTGCCAGCAGCCTCGCAGGTACTTGGAATGAGCAGTTCTTC. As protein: CASSLAGTWNEQFF.

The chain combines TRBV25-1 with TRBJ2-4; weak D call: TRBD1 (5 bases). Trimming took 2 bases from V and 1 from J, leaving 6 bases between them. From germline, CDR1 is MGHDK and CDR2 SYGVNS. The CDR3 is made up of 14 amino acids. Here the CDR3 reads CASSEPGAKNIQYF. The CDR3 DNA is TGTGCCAGCAGTGAACCAGGGGCCAAAAACATTCAGTACTTC.

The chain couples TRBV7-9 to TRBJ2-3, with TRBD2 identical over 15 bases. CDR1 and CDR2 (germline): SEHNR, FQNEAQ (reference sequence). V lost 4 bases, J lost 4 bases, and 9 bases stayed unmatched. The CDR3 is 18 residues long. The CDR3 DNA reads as TGTGCCAGCAGCTCACCGTGGACTAGCGGGAGGGGGGCAGATACGCAGTATTTT. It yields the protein CASSSPWTSGRGADTQYF.

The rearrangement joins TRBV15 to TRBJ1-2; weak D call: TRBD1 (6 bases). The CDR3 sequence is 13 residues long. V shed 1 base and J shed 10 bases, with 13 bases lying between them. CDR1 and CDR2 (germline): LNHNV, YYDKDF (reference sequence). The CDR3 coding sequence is TGTGCCACCAGCAGAGCCACAGGGTTTGACTACACCTTC. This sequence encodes CATSRATGFDYTF. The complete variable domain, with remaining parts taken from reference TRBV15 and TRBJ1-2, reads DAMVIQNPRYQVTQFGKPVTLSCSQTLNHNVMYWYQQKSSQAPKLLFHYYDKDFNNEADTPDNFQSRRPNTSFCFLDIRSPGLGDTAMYLCATSRATGFDYTFGSGTRLTVV.

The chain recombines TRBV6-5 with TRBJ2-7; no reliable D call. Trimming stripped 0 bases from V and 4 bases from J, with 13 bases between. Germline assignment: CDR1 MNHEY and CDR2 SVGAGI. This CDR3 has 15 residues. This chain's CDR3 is CASSYSIGSSYEQYF. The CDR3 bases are TGTGCCAGCAGTTACTCGATCGGTAGCAGTTACGAGCAGTACTTC.

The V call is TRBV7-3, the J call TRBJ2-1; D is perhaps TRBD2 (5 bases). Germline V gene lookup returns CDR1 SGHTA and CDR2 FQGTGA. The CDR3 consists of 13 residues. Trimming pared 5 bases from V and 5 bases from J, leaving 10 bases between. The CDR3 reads CASSRTVNNEQFF. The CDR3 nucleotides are TGTGCCAGCAGCCGGACTGTTAACAATGAGCAGTTCTTC.